The 27 T cell receptor beta chains below come from one sample, sequenced in a study of spatial heterogeneity in lung cancer. Time point defined: sample taken at primary tumor resection. Whole RNA from tumor, nontumor lung or frozen PBMC was sequenced unsorted. TCRdb ran MiXCR on the 5' RACE reads and lists one entry per CDR3 protein. The sample lists 40,000 to 55,000 distinct CDR3 sequences; approximately 6.9% were seen once. Source: PBMCs, taken at surgery. These receptor sequences come from a female donor with early-stage non-small cell lung cancer.

This clonotype occurred a few times. The J gene is TRBJ1-5, the V gene TRBV25-1, with D unresolved. CDR1 is MGHDK, CDR2 SYGVNS, per germline. This CDR3 has 15 residues. V gave up 4 bases and J gave up 5 bases, with 15 bases separating them. Here the CDR3 reads CASSAQGQTYQPQHF. CDR3 sequence (DNA): TGTGCCAGCAGTGCCCAAGGGCAGACCTATCAGCCCCAGCATTTT.

The chain combines TRBV20-1 with TRBJ2-1; D remains unclear. V was shortened by 3 bases and J by 2 bases, with 5 bases between the two germline ends. The V gene's germline CDR1 is DFQATT and CDR2 SNEGSKA (reference sequence). This CDR3 is built from 12 residues. In DNA, the CDR3 is TGCAGTGCTAGCCCGACCTACAATGAGCAGTTCTTC. It yields the protein CSASPTYNEQFF.

This clonotype was recorded many times. The chain carries TRBV29-1 and TRBJ2-3; TRBD1 is a possible D gene (6 bases). Germline V gives CDR1 SQVTM, CDR2 ANQGSEA. The CDR3 totals 12 residues. V was trimmed by 2 bases and J by 11 bases, leaving 14 bases between them. The CDR3 sequence: CSVERQGQGQYF. The CDR3 DNA follows: TGCAGCGTTGAACGGCAGGGGCAGGGGCAGTATTTT.

This clonotype has just a few counts. This chain joins TRBV11-1 and TRBJ1-4; 9 bases line up with TRBD1. From germline, CDR1 is SGHAT and CDR2 FQDESV (reference sequence). CDR3 length: 15 amino acids. Unmatched junction bases numbered 5, after V lost 4 bases and J lost 5 bases. The CDR3 region is CASSSRQGGNEKLFF. The CDR3 nucleotides are TGTGCCAGCAGCTCCCGACAGGGGGGGAATGAAAAACTGTTTTTT. Using reference TRBV11-1 and TRBJ1-4 for the parts outside the CDR3, the full variable domain is EAEVAQSPRYKITEKSQAVAFWCDPISGHATLYWYRQILGQGPELLVQFQDESVVDDSQLPKDRFSAERLKGVDSTLKIQPAELGDSAMYLCASSSRQGGNEKLFFGSGTQLSVL.

This clonotype was counted a few times. The chain combines TRBV2 with TRBJ2-1; D perhaps matches TRBD1 (5 bases). The length of the CDR3 is 12 residues. V shed 7 bases and J shed 16 bases, with 20 bases lying between them. Looked up from germline, CDR1 is SNHLY and CDR2 is FYNNEI. In DNA, the CDR3 is TGTGCCAGCAACCCCATGGTGGGCCAGGGTTTCTTC. Translated: CASNPMVGQGFF.

This clonotype was recorded many times. V and J are TRBV7-3 and TRBJ2-2; D is undetermined. V dropped 3 bases and J dropped 5 bases, with 10 bases sitting between them. CDR1 and CDR2 (germline): SGHTA, FQGTGA. The CDR3 sequence is 14 residues long. The CDR3 sequence is CASSLMLGTGELFF. CDR3 nucleotides: TGTGCCAGCAGCTTGATGTTGGGAACCGGGGAGCTGTTTTTT.

This clonotype was seen a handful of times. The chain links TRBV29-1 to TRBJ2-7; D gene uncertain. CDR1 is SQVTM and CDR2 is ANQGSEA in the germline V gene. V lost 3 bases, J lost 4 bases, and 7 bases lay in between. The CDR3 is 11 amino acids. The CDR3 region has the DNA TGCAGCGTTGATAAAGGATACGAGCAGTACTTC. It specifies CSVDKGYEQYF.

This clonotype was picked up many times. The rearrangement uses TRBV6-2 or TRBV6-3 and TRBJ2-2; D ambiguous. The CDR3 length is 13 residues. The germline gives CDR1 MNHEY, CDR2 SVGEGT. V lost 7 bases and J 4 bases, leaving 10 bases between the germline ends. CDR3 in amino acids: CASTLVLTGELFF. The CDR3 coding sequence is TGTGCCAGCACTCTGGTGCTCACCGGGGAGCTGTTTTTT.

This clonotype was counted many times. CDR3 DNA: TGCGCCAGCAGCCTGGGACAGGGGGACGAGCAGTACTTC. Translated, it gives CASSLGQGDEQYF. The chain has TRBV5-1 and TRBJ2-7, with 11 bases fitting TRBD1. The CDR3 runs to 13 residues. The germline V gene has CDR1 SGHRS and CDR2 YFSETQ. The V and J ends lost 4 bases and 5 bases, in that order; junction bases with no gene match: 2.

This clonotype was observed a handful of times. The CDR3 region is CASTKTSGGPYEQYF. Here the CDR3 DNA reads TGTGCCAGCACCAAGACTAGCGGGGGTCCCTACGAGCAGTACTTC. This chain connects TRBV6-5 to TRBJ2-7, with TRBD2 matching 12 bases. The germline gives CDR1 MNHEY, CDR2 SVGAGI. With V trimmed by 7 bases and J by 2 bases, 6 bases remained unmatched. The CDR3 is 15 amino acids.

The chain has TRBV2 and TRBJ1-3; perhaps TRBD1 as D (5 bases). The CDR3 extends over 16 amino acids. Trimming removed 6 bases from V and 2 bases from J, with 17 bases in between. Germline loops: CDR1 SNHLY, CDR2 FYNNEI. The CDR3: CASRQEPGPAGNTIYF. In nucleotides, the CDR3 is TGTGCCAGCAGACAGGAGCCGGGGCCGGCTGGAAACACCATATATTTT.

The CDR3 DNA reads as TGCAGTGCCAGGTTAACAGGTTCTGGAAACACCATATATTTT. This codes for CSARLTGSGNTIYF. This chain uses TRBV20-1 with TRBJ1-3; weak D call: TRBD1 (5 bases). The V end lost 6 bases, the J end lost 1 base, and 13 bases lay between the germline ends. The CDR3 sequence is 14 residues long. The germline V gene encodes CDR1 DFQATT and CDR2 SNEGSKA (reference sequence).

The sample holds many counts of this clonotype. The V call is TRBV6-5, the J call TRBJ2-3; D is uncertain. CDR3 size: 16 residues. Trimming removed 6 bases from V and 4 bases from J, with 20 bases in between. CDR1 and CDR2 (germline): MNHEY, SVGAGI. CDR3: CASSLALTSKADTQYF. CDR3 nucleotide sequence: TGTGCCAGCAGCCTGGCCTTAACGTCGAAGGCAGATACGCAGTATTTT.

At least ten counts were recorded for this clonotype. The J gene is TRBJ1-2, the V gene TRBV28; 12 bases align to TRBD1. Germline V gene data show CDR1 as MDHEN and CDR2 as SYDVKM. J gave up 5 bases and V 3 bases, and 10 bases lay outside the gene matches. The CDR3 loop spans 17 amino acids. The CDR3 region is CASSFPGQGARFYGYTF. Written as DNA, the CDR3 is TGTGCCAGCAGTTTCCCGGGACAGGGGGCTCGGTTTTATGGCTACACCTTC.

This clonotype showed up many times. The J gene is TRBJ1-3, the V gene TRBV6-5; D uncertain. Germline V gene lookup returns CDR1 MNHEY and CDR2 SVGAGI. This CDR3 has 15 amino acids. V was trimmed by 2 bases and J by 0 bases, leaving 8 bases between them. The CDR3 bases are TGTGCCAGCAGTTACCAGGTTACCTCTGGAAACACCATATATTTT. Its protein is CASSYQVTSGNTIYF.

This clonotype occurred a few times. The V and J genes are TRBV28 and TRBJ2-5; 12 positions match TRBD2. V gave up 6 bases and J gave up 2 bases; unmatched junction bases: 13. There are 18 residues in the CDR3. Germline lookup yields CDR1 MDHEN and CDR2 SYDVKM. CDR3 residues: CASSSLSSGGAPQETQYF. Here the CDR3 DNA reads TGTGCCAGCAGCTCCTTATCTAGCGGGGGGGCCCCGCAAGAGACCCAGTACTTC.

The CDR3 coding sequence is TGTGCCAGCAGCCCGACCGGACAGGGGGCTGGCGAGCAGTACTTC. It yields the protein CASSPTGQGAGEQYF. The chain carries TRBV13 and TRBJ2-7; 11 bases match TRBD1. The J segment lost 6 bases and the V segment lost 5 bases, leaving 9 bases of the junction unmatched. This CDR3 contains 15 residues. Germline V gene sequence: CDR1 PRHDT, CDR2 FYEKMQ (reference sequence).

V usage is TRBV11-2 and J usage is TRBJ2-7, with TRBD2 identical over 10 bases. Germline V lookup: CDR1 SGHAT, CDR2 FQNNGV. The CDR3 contains 15 residues. V lost 7 bases and J lost 4; bases outside the gene matches: 10. CDR3 coding DNA: TGTGCCAGCATTCGGGCTAGCGGGGGACATTACGAGCAGTACTTC. This gives the protein CASIRASGGHYEQYF.

At least ten counts were recorded for this clonotype. This chain links TRBV18 with TRBJ2-7; D is undetermined. The V end lost 6 bases, the J end lost 0 bases, and 15 bases lay between the germline ends. The germline gives CDR1 KGHSH, CDR2 LQKENI. The CDR3 covers 15 residues. The CDR3 loop reads CASSLGPDLSYEQYF. The DNA of the CDR3 is TGTGCCAGCTCCTTAGGTCCAGATCTCTCCTACGAGCAGTACTTC. The full variable domain, completed using reference TRBV18 and TRBJ2-7, is NAGVMQNPRHLVRRRGQEARLRCSPMKGHSHVYWYRQLPEEGLKFMVYLQKENIIDESGMPKERFSAEFPKEGPSILRIQQVVRGDSAAYFCASSLGPDLSYEQYFGPGTRLTVT.

This clonotype was seen more than once but under ten times. The chain is built from TRBV5-1 and TRBJ1-2; 9 bases match TRBD1. Germline V lookup: CDR1 SGHRS, CDR2 YFSETQ. J gave up 3 bases and V 5 bases, and 5 bases lay outside the gene matches. The CDR3 extends over 14 amino acids. The CDR3 protein is CASREQGADYGYTF. The DNA of the CDR3 is TGCGCCAGCAGGGAACAGGGGGCGGACTATGGCTACACCTTC.

There are many counts of this clonotype. The rearrangement uses TRBV4-1 and TRBJ1-6; D ambiguous. The germline gives CDR1 MGHRA, CDR2 YSYEKL. V shed 0 bases and J shed 10 bases, with 13 bases lying between them. This CDR3 region has 15 residues. In DNA form, the CDR3 reads TGCGCCAGCAGCCAAGAGGGAACCAGAGGGTCACCCCTCCACTTT. It is translated as CASSQEGTRGSPLHF.

Remarks on this clonotype: Compared with germline, one end of the junction differs, possibly owing to a read error. The chain recombines TRBV19 with TRBJ2-6; D possibly corresponds to TRBD2 (5 bases). CDR3 length: 16 residues. The V gene's germline CDR1 is LNHDA and CDR2 SQIVND (reference sequence). The CDR3 is CASTLGATSGTNVLTF. The CDR3 DNA follows: TGTGCCAGTACCCTGGGAGCAACTTCTGGGACCAACGTCCTGACTTTC. Full variable domain (outside the CDR3, taken from reference TRBV19 and TRBJ2-6): DGGITQSPKYLFRKEGQNVTLSCEQNLNHDAMYWYRQDPGQGLRLIYYSQIVNDFQKGDIAEGYSVSREKKESFPLTVTSAQKNPTAFYLCASTLGATSGTNVLTFGAGSRLTVL.

This clonotype was detected many times. CDR3 in amino acids: CASRSLGGSDTQYF. The CDR3 coding sequence is TGTGCCAGCAGGTCTCTGGGGGGTTCGGATACGCAGTATTTT. V gene TRBV2 combines with J gene TRBJ2-3, with a tentative D call TRBD2 (6 bases). The V gene's germline CDR1 is SNHLY and CDR2 FYNNEI. Between the trimmed V and J ends, which lost 6 bases and 6 bases, there was a span of 16 bases. CDR3 length: 14 residues. Variable domain in full (rest from reference TRBV2 and TRBJ2-3): EPEVTQTPSHQVTQMGQEVILRCVPISNHLYFYWYRQILGQKVEFLVSFYNNEISEKSEIFDDQFSVERPDGSNFTLKIRSTKLEDSAMYFCASRSLGGSDTQYFGPGTRLTVL.

This chain links TRBV6-1 with TRBJ1-1, with D possibly matching TRBD1 (6 bases). CDR3 size: 15 residues. V gave up 3 bases and J gave up 0 bases, with 11 bases separating them. Germline V CDR1 and CDR2: MNHNS, SASEGT. CDR3 DNA sequence: TGTGCCAGCAGTGACCTGGACAGACTGAACACTGAAGCTTTCTTT. Residues: CASSDLDRLNTEAFF.

This clonotype was seen many times. The V gene is TRBV18, the J gene TRBJ2-5; D is ambiguous. This CDR3 region has 12 residues. Trimming left V 6 bases short and J 5 bases short, with 10 bases between. Germline CDR1 and CDR2: KGHSH and LQKENI. CDR3: CASSTEDETQYF. In nucleotides, the CDR3 is TGTGCCAGCTCCACCGAGGACGAGACCCAGTACTTC.

This chain connects TRBV29-1 to TRBJ2-2; unclear D gene. Looked up from germline, CDR1 is SQVTM and CDR2 is ANQGSEA. This CDR3 has 14 amino acids. V was trimmed by 1 base and J by 1 base, leaving 7 bases between them. The CDR3 nucleotides read TGCAGCGTTGAAGGGGCCCGGAACACCGGGGAGCTGTTTTTT. It specifies CSVEGARNTGELFF.

Many counts were recorded for this clonotype. V gene TRBV12-3 or TRBV12-4 combines with J gene TRBJ2-3; D unresolved. The CDR3 sequence is 14 residues long. The V gene lost 6 bases and the J gene lost 0 bases, with 10 bases spanning the gap. In DNA form, the CDR3 reads TGTGCCAGCAGATTCCGTACTAGCACAGATACGCAGTATTTT. This gives the protein CASRFRTSTDTQYF.